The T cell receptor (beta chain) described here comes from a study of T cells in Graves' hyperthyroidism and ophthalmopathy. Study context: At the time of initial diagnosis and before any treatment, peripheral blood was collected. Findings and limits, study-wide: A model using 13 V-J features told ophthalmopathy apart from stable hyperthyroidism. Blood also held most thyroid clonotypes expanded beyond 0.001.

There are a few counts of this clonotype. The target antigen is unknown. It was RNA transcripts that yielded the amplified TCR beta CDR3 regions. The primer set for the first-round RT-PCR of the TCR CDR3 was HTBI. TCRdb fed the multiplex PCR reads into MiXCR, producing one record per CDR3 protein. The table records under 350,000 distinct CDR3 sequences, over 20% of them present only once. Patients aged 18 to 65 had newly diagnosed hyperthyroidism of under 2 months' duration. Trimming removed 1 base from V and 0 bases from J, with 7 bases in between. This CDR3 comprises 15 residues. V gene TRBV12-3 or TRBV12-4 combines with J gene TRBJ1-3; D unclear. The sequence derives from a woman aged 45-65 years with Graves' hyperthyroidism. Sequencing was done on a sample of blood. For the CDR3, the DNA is TGTGCCAGCAGTTTAGGGTCCCTCTCTGGAAACACCATATATTTT. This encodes CASSLGSLSGNTIYF.